The present T cell receptor beta chain was sequenced within a study of cytomegalovirus exposure and HLA in healthy donors. In germline, CDR1 is SGHDN, CDR2 FVKESK. This CDR3 spans 13 amino acids. Trimming shortened V by 4 bases and J by 2 bases, and 8 bases separated the two germline ends. The PCR made use of 60 Vbeta and 13 Jbeta primers. Clones were sequenced by immunoSEQ multiplex PCR, and TCRdb holds only the in-frame ones, with some missing. This sample's table has about 51,000 clones. Concerning this clone itself: Its antigen remains unknown.

The study, taken as a whole, reports: TCR beta V- and J-gene trimming, according to a later analysis, was linked to a missense DCLRE1C variant. Associated with cytomegalovirus, according to the listing, were around 160 TCR beta chains. From TCR beta sequences, most subjects' HLA-A and HLA-B alleles were reportedly predicted accurately.

J is TRBJ2-5 and V is TRBV14; a weak D match, TRBD2 (6 bases). The TCR originated in a female donor in good health and CMV-seronegative. Specimen: PBMCs. CDR3 in DNA: TGTGCCAGCAGCCTGGGACTGCAAGAGACCCAGTACTTC. Translation: CASSLGLQETQYF.